This T cell receptor (beta chain) comes out of a study of T cells in narcolepsy. Study in general: Enrolled donors included narcolepsy type 1 or type 2 patients and healthy controls.

General study points: Healthy controls reportedly lacked the autoreactive clonotypes serially found in patients' blood. Same-patient CSF and blood CD4+ T cell clonotypes included HCRT-specific and TRIB2-specific autoreactive ones. No autoreactive T cell clone sequences appeared in some memory CD4+ repertoires.

For this clone: Antigen unknown.

The CDR3 loop spans 17 amino acids. Germline V CDR1 and CDR2: SGHAT, FQNNGV. The V and J ends lost 1 base and 3 bases, in that order; junction bases with no gene match: 11. Generated by immunoSEQ multiplex PCR, the TCRdb table keeps only in-frame clones and is missing some. Of 25,000 to 35,000 clones in the sample, roughly four fifths were seen once. Sequences were obtained from CD45RA- memory CD4+ T cells from PBMCs. This sequence joins TRBV11-2 and TRBJ2-7, with 8 positions matching TRBD2. This receptor was identified in a human donor with narcolepsy. CDR3 DNA: TGTGCCAGCAGCTTAGCAGGGCGGGGGGCCCAAGTCTACGAGCAGTACTTC. Protein sequence: CASSLAGRGAQVYEQYF.